This T cell receptor (beta chain) was sequenced for a study of blood T cells in healthy people across ages. Findings and caveats of the study: Per million T cells, TCR beta diversity dropped about linearly as age rose. Compared with aged donors, long-lived donors showed fewer expanded clones, suggesting selection.

The germline gives CDR1 SGDLS, CDR2 YYNGEE. With 2 bases clipped from V and 1 base from J, the junction kept 8 bases outside the gene matches. This CDR3 has 18 residues. Concerning this clonotype: Its cognate antigen is unknown.

Drawing of peripheral blood yielded about 10 milliliters from each donor. Sample-barcoded 5' priming and a J-beta primer mix drove a second PCR of 7 to 11 cycles. A tag from a template-switch adaptor with 12 random nucleotides marked each cDNA molecule. TCRdb called the 5' RACE reads again in MiXCR, with one record for every CDR3 protein. The table includes roughly 700,000 distinct CDR3 sequences, approximately 50% detected once. The sequence was obtained from a woman aged 60 to 75 in good health. Specimen: blood. This chain links TRBV9 with TRBJ2-3, with 12 bases identical to TRBD2. The CDR3 DNA sequence: TGTGCCAGCAGCGTTCCTAGCGGGAGGGACCCAGGCACAGATACGCAGTATTTT. Residues: CASSVPSGRDPGTDTQYF.